These 14 T cell receptor beta chains were sequenced from one sample in a study of Graves' ophthalmopathy and Graves' hyperthyroidism. The authors amplified TCR beta CDR3 regions from RNA transcripts. Investigators did first-round RT-PCR with HTBI primers, then second-round multiplex PCR. TCRdb independently ran MiXCR on the multiplex PCR reads; one entry per CDR3 protein. The data show approximately 1.2 million distinct CDR3 sequences, 35% to 40% seen once. The sample taken for sequencing was peripheral blood or thyroid tissue (not recorded which). Receptor source: an adult man with Graves' hyperthyroidism.

The genes are TRBV5-1 and TRBJ2-2; the D is unclear. The CDR3 covers 16 residues. The germline V and J ends were trimmed by 4 bases and 6 bases, with 19 bases remaining between them. Looked up from germline, CDR1 is SGHRS and CDR2 is YFSETQ. The CDR3 spells CASSLRFKFMPGELFF. For the CDR3, the DNA is TGCGCCAGCAGCCTCAGGTTCAAATTTATGCCCGGGGAGCTGTTTTTT. The whole variable domain, filled in from reference TRBV5-1 and TRBJ2-2, reads KAGVTQTPRYLIKTRGQQVTLSCSPISGHRSVSWYQQTPGQGLQFLFEYFSETQRNKGNFPGRFSGRQFSNSRSEMNVSTLELGDSALYLCASSLRFKFMPGELFFGEGSRLTVL.

The V gene is TRBV10-3, the J gene TRBJ2-3, with D tentatively TRBD1 (6 bases). The CDR3 is made up of 15 amino acids. Deletions cut 2 bases from V and 2 bases from J, with 11 bases between. Looked up from germline, CDR1 is ENHRY and CDR2 is SYGVKD. CDR3 in amino acids: CAISERTDTTDTQYF. DNA of the CDR3: TGTGCCATCAGTGAGCGGACAGACACCACAGATACGCAGTATTTT.

The chain combines TRBV29-1 with TRBJ1-4, with D possibly TRBD1 on 5 matching bases. In germline, CDR1 is SQVTM, CDR2 ANQGSEA. Trimming took 7 bases from V and 0 from J, leaving 9 bases between them. This CDR3 comprises 13 residues. The CDR3 is CSAATATNEKLFF. CDR3 DNA: TGCAGCGCCGCGACAGCAACTAATGAAAAACTGTTTTTT.

In this sample, this clonotype turned up a few times. The gene calls are TRBV10-2 and TRBJ2-7; 9 positions match TRBD2. The trim removed 2 bases at V and 2 bases at J, leaving 4 bases unmatched. The CDR3 length is 15 residues. Germline CDR1 is WSHSY and CDR2 is SAAADI. The CDR3 DNA sequence: TGCGCCAGCAGTGAGCATCTAGCGGGAACCTACGAGCAGTACTTC. As protein: CASSEHLAGTYEQYF.

The V gene is TRBV10-3, the J gene TRBJ1-4; no definite D call. CDR1 and CDR2 from the germline V gene are ENHRY and SYGVKD. The CDR3 has 13 amino acids. The V and J ends lost 10 bases and 6 bases respectively, with 15 bases between them. Written as DNA, the CDR3 is TGTGCCACGGATGACGGGAAGTATGAAAAACTGTTTTTT. Its protein is CATDDGKYEKLFF.

The sample holds many counts of this clonotype. The rearrangement joins TRBV11-2 to TRBJ2-5; no reliable D call. V lost 5 bases and J lost 5, with 9 bases in between. The CDR3 length is 12 residues. The germline V gene has CDR1 SGHAT and CDR2 FQNNGV. The CDR3 coding sequence is TGTGCCAGCAGCCTAAAACGGGAGACCCAGTACTTC. Protein: CASSLKRETQYF.

This clonotype was detected only once. This sequence may be a read error, since a much larger clone differs from it by one base. The chain is built from TRBV2 and TRBJ1-1; D ambiguous. The CDR3 is 14 amino acids. Germline CDR1 reads SNHLY; CDR2 reads FYNNEI. Written as DNA, the CDR3 is TGTGCCAGCAGCGGTTTCGGGAAGAACACTGAACCTTTCTTT. This gives the protein CASSGFGKNTEPFF.

The chain has TRBV9 and TRBJ1-6; D is uncertain. The CDR3 has 14 residues. Germline V gene lookup returns CDR1 SGDLS and CDR2 YYNGEE. V lost 0 bases and J lost 5, with 6 bases in between. CDR3 sequence (DNA): TGTGCCAGCAGCGTAGTGGCGGATAATTCACCCCTCCACTTT. Its protein product is CASSVVADNSPLHF.

This clonotype was seen repeatedly, ten times or more. The chain couples TRBV29-1 to TRBJ2-5; D possibly matches TRBD1 or TRBD2 (5 bases each). Trimming cost V 5 bases and J 5 bases, with 9 bases left between them. Germline V gene data show CDR1 as SQVTM and CDR2 as ANQGSEA. The CDR3 totals 11 residues. This CDR3 reads CSVLGTETQYF. CDR3 nucleotides: TGCAGCGTTTTAGGGACCGAGACCCAGTACTTC.

The CDR3, as DNA: TGTGCCAGCAGCTCCGGGACCTTGTCCGGGGAGCTGTTTTTT. Translated, it gives CASSSGTLSGELFF. The chain uses TRBV12-3 or TRBV12-4 and TRBJ2-2, with D possibly called TRBD1 or TRBD2 (5 bases each). V lost 6 bases to trimming and J lost 6 bases, with 14 bases between them. The CDR3 extends over 14 amino acids.

V is TRBV19 and J is TRBJ2-5; TRBD2 matches 11 bases. The V gene's germline CDR1 is LNHDA and CDR2 SQIVND (reference sequence). V lost 7 bases to trimming and J lost 5 bases; unmatched junction nucleotides: 6. The CDR3 has 14 residues. DNA of the CDR3: TGTGCCAGTAAAGGTAGCGGGGGGGCGGAGACCCAGTACTTC. Translated, it gives CASKGSGGAETQYF. Based on the CDR3 plus reference TRBV19 and TRBJ2-5, the full variable domain is DGGITQSPKYLFRKEGQNVTLSCEQNLNHDAMYWYRQDPGQGLRLIYYSQIVNDFQKGDIAEGYSVSREKKESFPLTVTSAQKNPTAFYLCASKGSGGAETQYFGPGTRLLVL.

The chain joins TRBV20-1 to TRBJ2-5; D call uncertain. The germline V gene has CDR1 DFQATT and CDR2 SNEGSKA (reference sequence). Trimming cost V 6 bases and J 0 bases, with 11 bases left between them. The CDR3 is 13 residues long. CDR3 coding DNA: TGCAGTGCCCCCGACCCCGACCAAGAGACCCAGTACTTC. Translation gives CSAPDPDQETQYF.

This clonotype has ten or more counts. V usage is TRBV12-3 or TRBV12-4 and J usage is TRBJ1-4; D gene unclear. The CDR3 has 14 residues. With 1 base removed from V and 8 bases from J, the gap between germline ends came to 11 bases. DNA of the CDR3: TGTGCCAGCAGTTTAGGGACGGAGAAGGAAAAACTGTTTTTT. This gives the protein CASSLGTEKEKLFF.

This clonotype was observed at least ten times. The J gene is TRBJ2-5, the V gene TRBV7-9; D is unresolved. Germline loops: CDR1 SEHNR, CDR2 FQNEAQ (reference sequence). The length of the CDR3 is 15 residues. V lost 3 bases to trimming and J lost 3 bases, with 14 bases between them. Here the CDR3 DNA reads TGTGCCAGCAGCTTCTTTGGCAATACCAAAGAGACCCAGTACTTC. Translation gives CASSFFGNTKETQYF.